This TCR beta chain was sequenced during a study of blood T cell repertoires in COVID-19. Study-level information: Sites in the United States, Italy and Spain provided acute and convalescent COVID-19 samples. PBMCs, B-cell-depleted T cells, or T cells provided the cDNA or gDNA that made up the material.

Source study methods: Researchers report that nucleated cell counts were estimated from reference gene primer amplification. The assay was immunoSEQ multiplex PCR, and TCRdb's table has in-frame clones only and misses some. V, J and clone size derive from that table, while D and trimming were established from the DNA sequence. The sample holds 150,000 to 190,000 clones, roughly nine tenths seen once. This receptor was identified in a woman aged 35 to 49 with acute or convalescent COVID-19. Sequencing was done on a sample of peripheral blood.

Here the CDR3 DNA reads TGTGCCAGCAAGCCGAGGGTCAACACTGAAGCTTTCTTT. Its protein product is CASKPRVNTEAFF. The chain employs TRBV2 and TRBJ1-1; no firm D call. V shed 7 bases and J shed 2 bases, with 11 bases lying between them. Germline CDR1 SNHLY, CDR2 FYNNEI. The CDR3 is 13 amino acids.